This T cell receptor (beta chain) is from a study of blood T cell repertoires in COVID-19. Study-level information: The origin of the acute and convalescent COVID-19 samples was the United States, Italy and Spain. T cells, B-cell-depleted T cells, or PBMCs supplied cDNA or gDNA.

The germline gives CDR1 MNHEY, CDR2 SVGAGI. The CDR3 loop spans 14 amino acids. V trimming: 5 bases; J trimming: 6 bases; junction bases outside the gene matches: 9. Original handling: Using reference gene primer amplification, nucleated cell counts were estimated. Generated by immunoSEQ multiplex PCR, the TCRdb table keeps only in-frame clones and is missing some. That table is the source of V, J and clone size, and D and trimming were worked out from the DNA. The table includes about 160,000 clones, 80% to 95% detected once. The chain couples TRBV6-5 to TRBJ2-7; 8 nucleotides match TRBD1. The sequence came from a woman aged 50 to 60 with acute or convalescent COVID-19. Sequencing used peripheral blood. The CDR3 bases are TGTGCCAGCAGTAGCGTGGGGACAGGCGGCGAGCAGTACTTC. Translating gives CASSSVGTGGEQYF.